These T cell receptor beta chains were read from a single sample in a study of beta chain features in type 1 diabetes. The repertoire was sequenced with immunoSEQ multiplex PCR; TCRdb's copy has only in-frame clones and lacks some. The sample carries 65,000 to 100,000 clones, roughly 34% recorded once. Input material: stem cell memory CD4+ T cells from blood. Receptor source: a woman aged 18-29 years in good health. The CDR3 runs from the conserved cysteine through the conserved F or W. A D gene is named only where the DNA matches it firmly. Some rows mark clone size as missing; the rest say once, few, many or name a class of expanded clone.

v_gene	len	abundance	d_gene	j_gene	CDR3nt	CDR3aa
TRBV29-1	13	NA	TRBD1	TRBJ2-7	TGCAGCGTTGCTGAGACAGGGGCGTCCTTTCGGTACTTC	CSVAETGASFRYF
TRBV9	14	NA	NA	TRBJ2-2	TGTGCCAGCAGGGGTAGCGTTGAGACCGGGGAGCTGTTTTTT	CASRGSVETGELFF
TRBV9	14	NA	NA	TRBJ2-3	TGTGCCAGCAGCGGGGGGACTAGCACAGATACGCAGTATTTT	CASSGGTSTDTQYF
TRBV19	14	few	TRBD2	TRBJ2-3	TGTGCCAGTAATTCTTGGACTAGCCCGGATACGCAGTATTTT	CASNSWTSPDTQYF
TRBV29-1	12	NA	NA	TRBJ1-2	TGCAGCGTTGGCGGGACCCATCTAGGCTACACCTTC	CSVGGTHLGYTF
TRBV6-1	14	NA	TRBD1	TRBJ2-3	TGTGCCAGCAGAACCCCGGGACAGGGCTTCACGCAGTATTTT	CASRTPGQGFTQYF
TRBV2	12	few	NA	TRBJ2-6	TGTGCCAGCAGTGACAGGGCCAACGTCCTGACTTTC	CASSDRANVLTF
TRBV19	15	few	TRBD2	TRBJ2-1	TGTGCCAGTAGTGGGCGGGAGGGTGTCTACAATGAGCAGTTCTTC	CASSGREGVYNEQFF
TRBV5-1	15	NA	NA	TRBJ2-1	TGCGCCAGCAGCTTAGTACACCGCTCCTACAATGAGCAGTTCTTC	CASSLVHRSYNEQFF
TRBV30	11	NA	NA	TRBJ1-1	TGTGCCTGGGGAGATAACACTGAAGCTTTCTTT	CAWGDNTEAFF
TRBV7-2	13	few	NA	TRBJ2-3	TGTGCCGGAGGGGCGGGGAGCACAGATACGCAGTATTTT	CAGGAGSTDTQYF
TRBV7-6	15	NA	TRBD2	TRBJ2-7	TGTGCCAGCAGCTTAGATTCGGGGAGGGCCGCCGAGCAGTACTTC	CASSLDSGRAAEQYF
TRBV28	14	NA	NA	TRBJ1-2	TGTGCCAGCAGTTTACTCCAGTGGGGAGAGAGCTACACCTTC	CASSLLQWGESYTF
TRBV10-3	16	few	TRBD2	TRBJ2-3	TGTGCCATCAGCGCGGGAGTGACGACTAGCACAGATACGCAGTATTTT	CAISAGVTTSTDTQYF
TRBV11-1	16	few	TRBD1	TRBJ2-1	TGTGCCAGCAGCATTAGGAGGACAGGTCATACGGGGGAGCAGTTCTTC	CASSIRRTGHTGEQFF
TRBV9	16	NA	NA	TRBJ2-3	TGTGCCAGCAGCGTAGATAGTAGCGGAGGCACAGATACGCAGTATTTT	CASSVDSSGGTDTQYF